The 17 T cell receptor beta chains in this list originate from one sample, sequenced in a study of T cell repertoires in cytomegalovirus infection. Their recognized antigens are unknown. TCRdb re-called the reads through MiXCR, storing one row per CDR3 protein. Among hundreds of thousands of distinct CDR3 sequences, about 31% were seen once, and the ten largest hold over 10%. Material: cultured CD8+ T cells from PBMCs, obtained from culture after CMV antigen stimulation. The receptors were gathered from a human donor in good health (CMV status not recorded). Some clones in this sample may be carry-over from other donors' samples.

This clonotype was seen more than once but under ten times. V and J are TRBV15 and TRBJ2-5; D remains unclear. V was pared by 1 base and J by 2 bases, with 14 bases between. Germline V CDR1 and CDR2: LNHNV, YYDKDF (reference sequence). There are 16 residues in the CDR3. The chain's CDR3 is CATSRGPVPSQETQYF. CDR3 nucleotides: TGTGCCACCAGCAGAGGTCCCGTTCCTTCACAAGAGACCCAGTACTTC.

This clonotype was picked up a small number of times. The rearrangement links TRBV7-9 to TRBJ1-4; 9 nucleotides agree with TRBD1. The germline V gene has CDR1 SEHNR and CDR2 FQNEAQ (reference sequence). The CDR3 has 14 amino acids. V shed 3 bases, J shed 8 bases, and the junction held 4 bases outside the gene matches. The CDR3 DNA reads TGTGCCAGCAGCTTTAACAGGGGGCACGAAAAACTGTTTTTT. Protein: CASSFNRGHEKLFF.

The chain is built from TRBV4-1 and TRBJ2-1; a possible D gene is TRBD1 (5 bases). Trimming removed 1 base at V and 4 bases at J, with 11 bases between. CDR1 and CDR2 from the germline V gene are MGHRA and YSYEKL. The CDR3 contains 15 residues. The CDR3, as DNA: TGCGCCAGCAGCCAAGGGGCAGGGCATTACAATGAGCAGTTCTTC. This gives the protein CASSQGAGHYNEQFF.

The CDR3 reads CASSSPGQSTWDYGYTF. In nucleotides, the CDR3 is TGTGCCAGCAGCTCCCCCGGACAGAGTACCTGGGACTATGGCTACACCTTC. This chain joins TRBV7-9 and TRBJ1-2, with TRBD1 as a possible D gene (6 bases). The V end lost 4 bases, the J end lost 3 bases, and 21 bases lay between the germline ends. Germline V CDR1 and CDR2: SEHNR, FQNEAQ (reference sequence). The CDR3 totals 17 residues.

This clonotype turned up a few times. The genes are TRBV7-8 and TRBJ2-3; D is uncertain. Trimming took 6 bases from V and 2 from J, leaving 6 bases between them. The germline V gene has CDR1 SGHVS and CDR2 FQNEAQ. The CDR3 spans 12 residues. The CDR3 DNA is TGTGCCAGCAGGTCCCACACAGATACGCAGTATTTT. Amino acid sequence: CASRSHTDTQYF.

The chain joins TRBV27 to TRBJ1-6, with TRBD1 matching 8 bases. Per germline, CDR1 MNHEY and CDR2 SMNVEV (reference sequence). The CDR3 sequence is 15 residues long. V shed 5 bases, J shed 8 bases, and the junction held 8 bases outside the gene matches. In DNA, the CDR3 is TGTGCCAGCAGTCCCCGACAGGGGACCGATTCACCCCTCCACTTT. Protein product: CASSPRQGTDSPLHF.

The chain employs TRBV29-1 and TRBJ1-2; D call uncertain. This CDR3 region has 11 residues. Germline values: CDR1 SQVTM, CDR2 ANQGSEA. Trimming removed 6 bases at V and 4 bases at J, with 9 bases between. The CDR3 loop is CSVVRSYGYTF. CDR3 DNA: TGCAGCGTAGTCAGATCCTATGGCTACACCTTC.

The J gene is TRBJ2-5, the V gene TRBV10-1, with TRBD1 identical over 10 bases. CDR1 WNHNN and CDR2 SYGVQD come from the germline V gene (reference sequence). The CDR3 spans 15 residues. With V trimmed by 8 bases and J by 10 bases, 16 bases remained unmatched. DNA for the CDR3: TGCGCCAGCGGCTGGACAGGGGGGCCTGATAGGGACCAGTACTTC. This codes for CASGWTGGPDRDQYF.

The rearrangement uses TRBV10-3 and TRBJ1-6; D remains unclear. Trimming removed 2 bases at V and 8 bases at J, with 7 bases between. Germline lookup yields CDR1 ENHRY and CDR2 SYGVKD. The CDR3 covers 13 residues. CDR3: CAISEDMDSPLHF. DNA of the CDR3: TGTGCCATCAGTGAGGATATGGATTCACCCCTCCACTTT.

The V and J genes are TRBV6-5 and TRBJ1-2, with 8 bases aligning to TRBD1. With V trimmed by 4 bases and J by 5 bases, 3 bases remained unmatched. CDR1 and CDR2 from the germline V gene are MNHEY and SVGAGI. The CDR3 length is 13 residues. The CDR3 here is CASSWRTGYGYTF. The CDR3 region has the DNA TGTGCCAGCAGTTGGCGGACAGGGTATGGCTACACCTTC.

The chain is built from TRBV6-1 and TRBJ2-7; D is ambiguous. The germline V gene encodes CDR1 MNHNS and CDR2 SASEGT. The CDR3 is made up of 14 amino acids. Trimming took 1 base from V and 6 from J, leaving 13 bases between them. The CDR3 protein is CASSEVGSPGEQYV. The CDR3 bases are TGTGCCAGCAGTGAAGTGGGCTCCCCGGGCGAGCAGTACGTC.

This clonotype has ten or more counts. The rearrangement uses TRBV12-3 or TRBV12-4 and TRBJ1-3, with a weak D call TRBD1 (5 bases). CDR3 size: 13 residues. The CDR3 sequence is CGQGRPSGNTIYF. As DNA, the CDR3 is TGTGGCCAGGGCCGTCCCTCTGGAAACACCATATATTTT.

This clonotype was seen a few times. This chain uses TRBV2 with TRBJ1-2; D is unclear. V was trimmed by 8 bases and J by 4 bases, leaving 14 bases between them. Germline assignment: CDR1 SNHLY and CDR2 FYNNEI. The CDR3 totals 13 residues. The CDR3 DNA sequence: TGTGCCAGCCCGGCTAACCGCGGCTATGGCTACACCTTC. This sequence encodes CASPANRGYGYTF.

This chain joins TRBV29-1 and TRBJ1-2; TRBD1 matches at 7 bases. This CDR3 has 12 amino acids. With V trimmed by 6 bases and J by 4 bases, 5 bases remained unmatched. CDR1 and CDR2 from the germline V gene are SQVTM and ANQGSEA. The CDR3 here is CSVDRDSYGYTF. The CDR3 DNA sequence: TGCAGCGTGGACCGGGACAGCTATGGCTACACCTTC.

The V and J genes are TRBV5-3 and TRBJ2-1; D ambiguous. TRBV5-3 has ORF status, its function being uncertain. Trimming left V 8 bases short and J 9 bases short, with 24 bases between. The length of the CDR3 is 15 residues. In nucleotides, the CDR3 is TGTGCCAGCACCCCGCGTCGACATGGCGGATTTGAGCAGTTCTTC. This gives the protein CASTPRRHGGFEQFF.

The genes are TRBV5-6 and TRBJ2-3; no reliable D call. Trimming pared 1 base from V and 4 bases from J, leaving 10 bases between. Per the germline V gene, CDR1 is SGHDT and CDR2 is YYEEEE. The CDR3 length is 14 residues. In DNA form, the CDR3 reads TGTGCCAGCAGCTTGAAGTGGGTCCCAGATACGCAGTATTTT. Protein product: CASSLKWVPDTQYF.

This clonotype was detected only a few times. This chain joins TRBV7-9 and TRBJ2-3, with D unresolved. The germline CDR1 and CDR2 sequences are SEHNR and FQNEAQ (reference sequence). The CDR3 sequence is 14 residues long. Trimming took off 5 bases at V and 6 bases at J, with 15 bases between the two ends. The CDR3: CASSTAVDSDTQYF. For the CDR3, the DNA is TGTGCCAGCAGCACTGCGGTGGATTCGGATACGCAGTATTTT.